The 28 T cell receptor beta chains presented below share a single source sample, sequenced in a study of cytomegalovirus exposure and HLA in healthy donors. 13 Jbeta primers and 60 Vbeta primers were used for the PCR. Clones were read by immunoSEQ multiplex PCR, and TCRdb kept only the in-frame ones, dropping some. Of 150,000 or so clones listed, 70% are singletons. Sequencing was done on a sample of PBMCs. These receptors were obtained from a woman in her sixties or seventies in good health and CMV-seropositive.

This chain connects TRBV29-1 to TRBJ2-3, with a possible D match to TRBD1 (5 bases). The germline V and J ends were trimmed by 6 bases and 0 bases, with 13 bases remaining between them. The CDR3 is 14 residues long. Germline V gives CDR1 SQVTM, CDR2 ANQGSEA. The CDR3 nucleotides are TGCAGCGTGTCAGCAGGGTCAAGCACAGATACGCAGTATTTT. This gives the protein CSVSAGSSTDTQYF.

Regarding this clone: At the DNA level, this CDR3 is encoded by other sequences in the same sample as well. The chain is built from TRBV7-9 and TRBJ2-3; perhaps TRBD2 as D (5 bases). CDR3 length: 13 residues. CDR1 SEHNR and CDR2 FQNEAQ come from the germline V gene (reference sequence). Trimming removed 0 bases at V and 6 bases at J, with 7 bases between. The CDR3 DNA is TGTGCCAGCAGCTTAGCGGGAGCCGATACGCAGTATTTT. Translated, it gives CASSLAGADTQYF.

The V and J genes are TRBV5-1 and TRBJ2-7; 7 positions match TRBD1. CDR1 and CDR2 from the germline V gene are SGHRS and YFSETQ. Germline trimming cut 4 bases from V and 3 bases from J; bases unmatched to any gene: 4. The CDR3 totals 13 residues. This CDR3 reads CASSPGQIYEQYF. The CDR3 bases are TGCGCCAGCAGCCCGGGACAGATCTACGAGCAGTACTTC.

The rearrangement links TRBV5-4 to TRBJ2-7; 10 bases agree with TRBD2. This CDR3 contains 16 residues. Losses at the gene ends were 5 bases for V and 3 bases for J; bases not matched to a gene: 11. The germline CDR1 and CDR2 sequences are SGHNT and YYREEE (reference sequence). This chain's CDR3 is CASRSGTSATFYEQYF. The CDR3 nucleotides read TGTGCCAGCAGATCCGGGACTAGCGCTACATTCTACGAGCAGTACTTC.

V gene TRBV14 combines with J gene TRBJ2-7; TRBD2 might be the D (6 bases). V lost 6 bases to trimming and J lost 6 bases, with 12 bases between them. This CDR3 is 12 amino acids long. Germline V gives CDR1 SGHDN, CDR2 FVKESK. In DNA form, the CDR3 reads TGTGCCAGCAGGGGGGACTTTGGCGAGCAGTACTTC. Residues: CASRGDFGEQYF.

The V and J genes are TRBV27 and TRBJ2-1, with 7 bases matching TRBD2. The germline gives CDR1 MNHEY, CDR2 SMNVEV (reference sequence). V was pared by 6 bases and J by 9 bases, with 5 bases of the junction left unmatched. The length of the CDR3 is 12 residues. The CDR3 sequence is CASRRERGEQFF. DNA for the CDR3: TGTGCCAGCAGAAGAGAGCGGGGTGAGCAGTTCTTC.

The chain recombines TRBV7-8 with TRBJ1-3; possible D gene TRBD1, 6 bases. Germline V CDR1 and CDR2: SGHVS, FQNEAQ. V lost 5 bases and J lost 0, with 17 bases in between. The CDR3 totals 17 residues. The CDR3 protein is CASSPLPWTDSGNTIYF. DNA for the CDR3: TGTGCCAGCAGCCCCCTTCCCTGGACAGACTCTGGAAACACCATATATTTT.

The chain carries TRBV27 and TRBJ1-4; TRBD1 might be the D (6 bases). This CDR3 region has 14 residues. Trimming cost V 6 bases and J 4 bases, with 12 bases left between them. Germline V lookup: CDR1 MNHEY, CDR2 SMNVEV (reference sequence). CDR3 region: CASSHRARNEKLFF. The DNA of the CDR3 is TGTGCCAGCAGCCACAGGGCCCGTAATGAAAAACTGTTTTTT.

In nucleotides, the CDR3 is TGTGCCAGCAGCGGGGGGGGGTTCACTGAAGCTTTCTTT. It is translated as CASSGGGFTEAFF. The chain carries TRBV5-4 and TRBJ1-1; D may be TRBD1 (5 bases). The germline CDR1 and CDR2 sequences are SGHNT and YYREEE (reference sequence). There are 13 residues in the CDR3. V shed 4 bases and J shed 4 bases, with 11 bases lying between them. The full variable domain, rest sourced from reference TRBV5-4 and TRBJ1-1, is ETGVTQSPTHLIKTRGQQVTLRCSSQSGHNTVSWYQQALGQGPQFIFQYYREEENGRGNFPPRFSGLQFPNYSSELNVNALELDDSALYLCASSGGGFTEAFFGQGTRLTVV.

The chain recombines TRBV2 with TRBJ1-5, with TRBD1 as a possible D gene (6 bases). CDR1 SNHLY and CDR2 FYNNEI come from the germline V gene. V was clipped by 7 bases and J by 1 base, with 11 bases between them. The CDR3 extends over 14 amino acids. CDR3 DNA sequence: TGTGCCAGCACCGACAGGCTCAGCAATCAGCCCCAGCATTTT. Translation gives CASTDRLSNQPQHF.

This clone came up a few times. The chain links TRBV2 to TRBJ1-3, with D unresolved. There are 14 residues in the CDR3. With 7 bases removed from V and 0 bases from J, the gap between germline ends came to 10 bases. CDR1 and CDR2 from the germline V gene are SNHLY and FYNNEI. The CDR3 reads CASTGGSSGNTIYF. The CDR3 DNA sequence: TGTGCCAGCACCGGCGGCTCCTCTGGAAACACCATATATTTT. The full variable domain, its missing parts supplied by reference TRBV2 and TRBJ1-3, is EPEVTQTPSHQVTQMGQEVILRCVPISNHLYFYWYRQILGQKVEFLVSFYNNEISEKSEIFDDQFSVERPDGSNFTLKIRSTKLEDSAMYFCASTGGSSGNTIYFGEGSWLTVV.

This chain uses TRBV2 with TRBJ2-5, with 7 bases fitting TRBD1. Germline lookup yields CDR1 SNHLY and CDR2 FYNNEI. The CDR3 is made up of 13 amino acids. V shed 3 bases and J 7 bases; nucleotides not matched to a gene: 5. DNA for the CDR3: TGTGCCAGCAGTGAGGACCCAGGGGGGACCCAGTACTTC. It is translated as CASSEDPGGTQYF.

This chain connects TRBV12-5 to TRBJ1-1; 9 bases are shared with TRBD1. The CDR3 length is 15 residues. Germline V gene data show CDR1 as LGHNT and CDR2 as FRNRAP. Trimming cost V 7 bases and J 4 bases; bases outside gene matches: 10. CDR3 sequence (DNA): TGTGCTAGTGACCGAACAGGGGGCGCAATCACTGAAGCTTTCTTT. This gives the protein CASDRTGGAITEAFF.

This clone appeared once. The chain combines TRBV14 with TRBJ1-2, with 8 bases fitting TRBD1. Trimming removed 8 bases from V and 7 bases from J; junction bases left unmatched: 6. Germline V gene lookup returns CDR1 SGHDN and CDR2 FVKESK. The CDR3 is 12 amino acids. CDR3 in amino acids: CASSSGGRGYTF. CDR3 DNA sequence: TGTGCCAGCTCGTCAGGGGGCCGTGGCTACACCTTC.

The rearrangement uses TRBV5-6 and TRBJ1-2, with D possibly being TRBD1 (5 bases). Trimming shortened V by 0 bases and J by 3 bases, and 9 bases separated the two germline ends. The germline V gene encodes CDR1 SGHDT and CDR2 YYEEEE. The CDR3 is 14 amino acids. Written as DNA, the CDR3 is TGTGCCAGCAGCTTGGACCAGGGTTACTATGGCTACACCTTC. This codes for CASSLDQGYYGYTF.

The chain recombines TRBV28 with TRBJ2-5; TRBD1 is a possible D gene (6 bases). The ends were cut back, 3 bases at V and 9 bases at J, with 8 bases in the middle. Germline V lookup: CDR1 MDHEN, CDR2 SYDVKM. There are 11 residues in the CDR3. As DNA, the CDR3 is TGTGCCAGCAGTTTTTGGGGGCCCCAGTACTTC. This encodes CASSFWGPQYF.

This chain links TRBV29-1 with TRBJ2-1; 10 positions match TRBD2. Germline V CDR1 and CDR2: SQVTM, ANQGSEA. The CDR3 is 15 amino acids. J gave up 7 bases and V 7 bases, and 13 bases lay outside the gene matches. The CDR3 DNA follows: TGCAGCGCCCGGACTAGCGGAGATCCTGGGAATGAGCAGTTCTTC. This gives the protein CSARTSGDPGNEQFF.

V and J are TRBV5-1 and TRBJ1-1; perhaps TRBD1 as D (5 bases). The V end was cut by 5 bases, the J end by 1 base, with 9 bases between. The germline gives CDR1 SGHRS, CDR2 YFSETQ. The CDR3 totals 13 residues. The CDR3 protein is CASRFRENTEAFF. The CDR3 nucleotides are TGCGCCAGCAGATTCAGGGAGAACACTGAAGCTTTCTTT.

The rearrangement links TRBV21-1 to TRBJ2-7; TRBD2, as called in the table, went unchecked against the DNA. TRBV21-1 is a pseudogene. There are 12 residues in the CDR3. DNA for the CDR3: TGTGCCAGCAGCAAAATCGCCTACGAGCAGTACTTC. Protein product: CASSKIAYEQYF.

The chain has TRBV5-1 and TRBJ2-5; D is possibly TRBD1 (6 bases). Trimming took off 0 bases at V and 5 bases at J, with 17 bases between the two ends. CDR1 is SGHRS, CDR2 YFSETQ, per germline. The CDR3 contains 16 residues. DNA for the CDR3: TGCGCCAGCAGCTTGGCAGGGGCCGCCCAACCCGAGACCCAGTACTTC. It translates to CASSLAGAAQPETQYF.

The chain links TRBV19 to TRBJ1-1; D gene ambiguous. The germline V gene encodes CDR1 LNHDA and CDR2 SQIVND (reference sequence). V lost 4 bases, J lost 2 bases, and 5 bases lay in between. This CDR3 contains 12 residues. CDR3 region: CASSNLNTEAFF. CDR3 nucleotides: TGTGCCAGTAGTAACTTAAACACTGAAGCTTTCTTT.

The J gene is TRBJ1-1, the V gene TRBV5-4; D is perhaps TRBD1 (6 bases). CDR1 and CDR2 from the germline V gene are SGHNT and YYREEE (reference sequence). The CDR3 consists of 15 residues. V was clipped by 1 base and J by 1 base, with 11 bases between them. CDR3 region: CASSLFDRSNTEAFF. CDR3 DNA sequence: TGTGCCAGCAGCTTGTTCGACAGGTCGAACACTGAAGCTTTCTTT.

The genes are TRBV7-9 and TRBJ1-1; unclear D gene. The germline gives CDR1 SEHNR, CDR2 FQNEAQ (reference sequence). There are 15 residues in the CDR3. The V end was cut by 3 bases, the J end by 1 base, with 12 bases between. The CDR3 DNA follows: TGTGCCAGCAGCTTGCCCGCTGGGCAGAACACTGAAGCTTTCTTT. Translation gives CASSLPAGQNTEAFF.

The J gene is TRBJ2-5, the V gene TRBV11-2; D might be TRBD2 (5 bases). The CDR3 is made up of 17 amino acids. CDR1 SGHAT and CDR2 FQNNGV come from the germline V gene. Between the trimmed V and J ends, which lost 0 bases and 4 bases, there was a span of 18 bases. The CDR3: CASSLEEFSRGGETQYF. The CDR3 DNA is TGTGCCAGCAGCTTAGAGGAGTTCTCTCGAGGAGGAGAGACCCAGTACTTC.

V gene TRBV6-1 combines with J gene TRBJ2-2, with 9 nucleotides matching TRBD1. After removal of 8 bases from V and 4 bases from J, the junction contained 5 bases not matched to a gene. Per the germline V gene, CDR1 is MNHNS and CDR2 is SASEGT. This CDR3 region has 14 residues. The CDR3 reads CASSGQGGTGELFF. The CDR3 bases are TGTGCCAGCTCGGGACAGGGAGGCACCGGGGAGCTGTTTTTT.

J is TRBJ2-2 and V is TRBV6-1; D gene uncertain. Between the trimmed V and J ends, which lost 5 bases and 6 bases, there was a span of 10 bases. The CDR3 length is 13 residues. In germline, CDR1 is MNHNS, CDR2 SASEGT. The CDR3 DNA is TGTGCCAGCAGTCTTCTAGTGCCCGGGGAGCTGTTTTTT. Its translation: CASSLLVPGELFF.

Here the CDR3 DNA reads TGTGCCAGCAGCACTGTCCGTTTGAACACCGGGGAGCTGTTTTTT. This encodes CASSTVRLNTGELFF. The V and J genes are TRBV5-6 and TRBJ2-2; D not certain. The CDR3 is made up of 15 amino acids. The germline V gene encodes CDR1 SGHDT and CDR2 YYEEEE. Trimming took 4 bases from V and 1 from J, leaving 11 bases between them.

There are a few counts of this clone. The CDR3: CASSLDSGRGETQYF. CDR3 nucleotide sequence: TGCGCCAGCAGCTTGGATAGCGGACGGGGAGAGACCCAGTACTTC. This chain links TRBV5-1 with TRBJ2-5; perhaps TRBD2 as D (6 bases). The germline V gene encodes CDR1 SGHRS and CDR2 YFSETQ. CDR3 length: 15 residues. V was trimmed by 0 bases and J by 4 bases, leaving 13 bases between them. The variable domain in full, with the rest retrieved from reference TRBV5-1 and TRBJ2-5, is KAGVTQTPRYLIKTRGQQVTLSCSPISGHRSVSWYQQTPGQGLQFLFEYFSETQRNKGNFPGRFSGRQFSNSRSEMNVSTLELGDSALYLCASSLDSGRGETQYFGPGTRLLVL.